These T cell receptor beta chains were read from a single sample in a study of blood T cell repertoires in COVID-19. Method: immunoSEQ multiplex PCR; TCRdb's copy keeps in-frame clones and lacks some. The table lists over 85,000 clones, around 84% of them singletons. The sequenced sample consisted of peripheral blood. All receptors come from a man aged 55 to 70 with acute or convalescent COVID-19. The conserved cysteine and the conserved F or W are not part of the CDR3 here. Some rows have no size entry. The others give once, few or many, or a class for an expanded clone.

J,V,size,length,CDR3
TRBJ1-1,TRBV12-3/TRBV12-4,-,9,ASSLQGEAF
TRBJ1-2,TRBV6-5,-,13,ASRGTGGRGFGYT
TRBJ1-6,TRBV6-5,-,11,ASRRQGNSPLH
TRBJ2-1,TRBV9,-,16,ASSVGSSGGAPYNEQF
TRBJ1-4,TRBV28,-,12,ASRRGATNEKLF
TRBJ1-5,TRBV6-2/TRBV6-3,-,12,ASSYLGQGQPQH
TRBJ1-2,TRBV3-1/TRBV3-2,-,13,ASSRGTAANYGYT
TRBJ1-1,TRBV20-1,-,9,SARDRSEAF
TRBJ1-1,TRBV29-1,few,10,SFRDANTEAF
TRBJ2-3,TRBV6-5,-,12,ASRRQGGKDTQY
TRBJ1-6,TRBV7-2,-,12,ASSLVRENSPLH
TRBJ2-3,TRBV30,-,11,ACNRGPTDTQY
TRBJ2-1,TRBV2,-,15,ASSAVGLAGGPYEQF
TRBJ1-2,TRBV4-1,few,13,ASSHMDRELYGYT
TRBJ1-1,TRBV7-7,-,11,ASSSTPNTEAF
TRBJ2-5,TRBV11-1,-,12,ASSLIEPQETQY
TRBJ2-3,TRBV29-1,-,12,SVTGTGGADTQY
TRBJ1-5,TRBV18,-,14,ASSLAGGYGNQPQH
TRBJ1-1,TRBV27,-,14,ASSPLNRARGTEAF
TRBJ1-1,TRBV2,few,14,ASSGSRTAVLSEAF
TRBJ2-6,TRBV6-6,few,14,ASSLPDPRGANVLT
TRBJ2-3,TRBV3-1/TRBV3-2,-,15,ASSQDSSGRRTDTQY
TRBJ1-6,TRBV7-3,-,14,ASSLRGQGNNSPLH
TRBJ1-6,TRBV9,-,13,ASSSGPGNNSPLH
TRBJ2-3,TRBV2,once,12,ASSLDSSTDTQY
TRBJ1-4,TRBV19,-,12,ASSEDRANEKLF
TRBJ1-2,TRBV7-9,-,12,ASRQIAVAYGYT
TRBJ2-7,TRBV5-1,-,13,ASSSLAGASYEQY
TRBJ2-3,TRBV27,-,10,ASRRGTDTQY
TRBJ1-2,TRBV18,-,12,ASSPRAGGDGYT
TRBJ2-2,TRBV10-3,-,15,AIRPGTSGGNTGELF
TRBJ1-4,TRBV28,few,13,ASSSRQPRVEKLF
TRBJ1-1,TRBV6-5,-,13,ASRLPWASNTEAF